The 5 T cell receptor beta chains below were found in one sample sequenced in a study of T cell repertoires in cytomegalovirus infection. Their recognized antigens are unknown. From the reads, TCRdb called clonotypes with MiXCR, one entry per CDR3 protein. Counted here are some 800,000 distinct CDR3 sequences, around a third occurring once; the ten biggest clones make up roughly 12%. The sequencing used cultured CD8+ T cells from PBMCs, collected from culture after CMV antigen stimulation. Receptor source: a human donor in good health (CMV status not recorded). Some clones in this sample may be carry-over from other donors' samples.

The rearrangement joins TRBV11-3 to TRBJ2-1, with 8 positions matching TRBD1. Unmatched junction bases numbered 10, after V lost 5 bases and J lost 7 bases. Germline values: CDR1 SGHNT, CDR2 YENEEA. The CDR3 runs to 15 residues. CDR3 bases: TGTGCCAGCAGCCTACGGACAGGGTTTGGGAATGAGCAGTTCTTC. It is translated as CASSLRTGFGNEQFF.

This clonotype was detected ten times or more. The J gene is TRBJ2-3, the V gene TRBV7-2, with TRBD2 matching over 13 bases. The ends lost 2 bases at V and 2 bases at J; junction bases unmatched: 7. Germline V CDR1 and CDR2: SGHTA, FQGNSA. There are 18 residues in the CDR3. The CDR3 reads CASSLTLAGGPDTDTQYF. DNA for the CDR3: TGTGCCAGCAGCTTAACACTAGCGGGGGGGCCAGACACAGATACGCAGTATTTT.

This chain uses TRBV5-1 with TRBJ1-4; D not resolved. Germline CDR1 and CDR2: SGHRS and YFSETQ. The length of the CDR3 is 14 residues. The germline V and J ends were trimmed by 4 bases and 6 bases, with 13 bases remaining between them. The DNA of the CDR3 is TGCGCCAGCAGCACCACAGAGACGGATGAAAAACTGTTTTTT. Protein: CASSTTETDEKLFF.

This clonotype showed up just a few times. The genes are TRBV5-5 and TRBJ2-3; maybe TRBD2 (6 bases). This CDR3 comprises 15 residues. Germline lookup yields CDR1 SGHKS and CDR2 YYEKEE (reference sequence). Deletions cut 7 bases from V and 0 bases from J, with 15 bases between. CDR3 in amino acids: CASLGRDSSTDTQYF. In DNA form, the CDR3 reads TGTGCCAGCCTTGGACGGGACTCAAGCACAGATACGCAGTATTTT. Drawing the rest from reference TRBV5-5 and TRBJ2-3, the complete variable domain is DAGVTQSPTHLIKTRGQQVTLRCSPISGHKSVSWYQQVLGQGPQFIFQYYEKEERGRGNFPDRFSARQFPNYSSELNVNALLLGDSALYLCASLGRDSSTDTQYFGPGTRLTVL.

The chain uses TRBV30 and TRBJ2-7; maybe TRBD2 (6 bases). Germline CDR1 reads GTSNPN; CDR2 reads SVGIG (reference sequence). V was trimmed by 0 bases and J by 0 bases, leaving 15 bases between them. The CDR3 is 16 amino acids. In DNA form, the CDR3 reads TGTGCCTGGAGTGTATACAGGACTAACCTCTCCTACGAGCAGTACGTC. Translation: CAWSVYRTNLSYEQYV.